A selection of T cell receptor beta chains follows, all from one sample in a study of cytomegalovirus exposure and HLA in healthy donors. The data were produced by immunoSEQ multiplex PCR, yet TCRdb's version contains in-frame clones alone and is incomplete. This specimen shows about 88,000 clones; the ten leading clones hold 4.5% to 6.5%. The sample consisted of PBMCs. Receptors originate from a girl aged 5-17 years in good health and CMV-seropositive. The CDR3 runs from the conserved cysteine through the conserved F or W. D genes are given only for firm matches.

J: TRBJ2-5
D: -
V: TRBV7-2
DNA: TGTGCCAGCAGCCCCGTGCCCAGGCAAGAGACCCAGTACTTC
CDR3: CASSPVPRQETQYF

J: TRBJ2-5
D: -
V: TRBV9
DNA: TGTGCCAGCAGCCCTAGGGGGACATCAGGAGAGACCCAGTACTTC
CDR3: CASSPRGTSGETQYF

J: TRBJ1-2
D: TRBD1
V: TRBV5-4
DNA: TGTGCCAGCAGCTTGGGGTTAGACAGGGGAGCTTATGGCTACACCTTC
CDR3: CASSLGLDRGAYGYTF

J: TRBJ1-1
D: -
V: TRBV20-1
DNA: TGCAGTGCCAACCTCGACAGGATGGCTTTCTTT
CDR3: CSANLDRMAFF

J: TRBJ1-1
D: -
V: TRBV11-2
DNA: TGTGCCAGCAGCACCGACGCGGTCACTGAAGCTTTCTTT
CDR3: CASSTDAVTEAFF

J: TRBJ2-3
D: TRBD2
V: TRBV5-6
DNA: TGTGCCAGCAGCGCCGGACTAGCGGACTACACAGATACGCAGTATTTT
CDR3: CASSAGLADYTDTQYF

J: TRBJ1-6
D: -
V: TRBV27
DNA: TGTGCCAGCAGCCGGGACTTGGGAAGCTCCTATAATTCACCCCTCCACTTT
CDR3: CASSRDLGSSYNSPLHF

J: TRBJ1-4
D: TRBD1
V: TRBV5-6
DNA: TGTGCCAGCAGTTCTGGACAGGGTTTTGAAAAACTGTTTTTT
CDR3: CASSSGQGFEKLFF

J: TRBJ1-1
D: -
V: TRBV18
DNA: TGTGCCAGCTCCTCTCAGTACACTGAAGCTTTCTTT
CDR3: CASSSQYTEAFF

J: TRBJ1-1
D: -
V: TRBV6-1
DNA: TGTGCCAGCACCTCCGCTAGTACCCTCATAGGTGAAGCTTTCTTT
CDR3: CASTSASTLIGEAFF

J: TRBJ1-1
D: -
V: TRBV7-9
DNA: TGTGCCAGCAGCCTTTCCCGGGGTGAAGCTTTCTTT
CDR3: CASSLSRGEAFF